A single sample is the source of the 27 T cell receptor beta chains below, sequenced in a study of cytomegalovirus exposure and HLA in healthy donors. Vbeta (60) and Jbeta (13) primers were used in the PCR. Repertoires were generated with immunoSEQ multiplex PCR, while TCRdb's copy carries only in-frame clones and drops some. The sample lists 100,000 to 150,000 clones, around three quarters seen once, with about 3% in the top ten. The sequenced material came from PBMCs. These receptors were obtained from a woman in her sixties in good health and CMV-seropositive.

This rearrangement joins TRBV5-1 to TRBJ2-5, with 7 bases lining up with TRBD2. Germline V CDR1 and CDR2: SGHRS, YFSETQ. J lost 11 bases, V lost 4 bases, and 5 bases had no gene match. The CDR3 is 11 amino acids. The CDR3 spells CASSARDYQYF. In DNA form, the CDR3 reads TGCGCCAGCAGCGCCCGGGACTATCAGTACTTC.

This clone has only a few counts. This sequence joins TRBV4-1 and TRBJ2-5; possibly TRBD1 for D (6 bases). Germline V gene lookup returns CDR1 MGHRA and CDR2 YSYEKL. This CDR3 has 16 amino acids. Trimming took off 4 bases at V and 1 base at J, with 16 bases between the two ends. The CDR3 spells CASSPMQGPAQETQYF. The CDR3 bases are TGCGCCAGCAGCCCGATGCAGGGGCCTGCCCAAGAGACCCAGTACTTC.

A few counts support this clone. The chain recombines TRBV28 with TRBJ2-7, with D possibly matching TRBD1 (5 bases). This CDR3 comprises 11 residues. The V gene lost 10 bases and the J gene lost 1 base, with 8 bases spanning the gap. Per germline, CDR1 MDHEN and CDR2 SYDVKM. The CDR3 loop reads CAIDSSYEQYF. CDR3 DNA: TGTGCCATCGACAGTTCCTACGAGCAGTACTTC.

This clone came up a few times. The V gene is TRBV5-1, the J gene TRBJ2-5, with 9 bases that match TRBD1. Germline values: CDR1 SGHRS, CDR2 YFSETQ. V gave up 1 base and J gave up 5 bases; unmatched junction bases: 9. The CDR3 has 16 residues. CDR3 bases: TGCGCCAGCAGCTTGCTAGGACAGGGGATAGGGGAGACCCAGTACTTC. Translation: CASSLLGQGIGETQYF.

V usage is TRBV19 and J usage is TRBJ1-2, with 11 nucleotides matching TRBD1. Germline CDR1 and CDR2: LNHDA and SQIVND (reference sequence). The CDR3 has 13 residues. Germline trimming cut 6 bases from V and 8 bases from J; bases unmatched to any gene: 5. CDR3 protein: CASRMGQGGGYTF. Here the CDR3 DNA reads TGTGCCAGTAGGATGGGACAGGGGGGAGGCTACACCTTC.

The DNA for the CDR3 is TGTGCCAGCAGCTACCAGGCCCAGGAAGGCTACACCTTC. It codes for CASSYQAQEGYTF. This sequence joins TRBV7-3 and TRBJ1-2; D is undetermined. The CDR3 loop spans 13 amino acids. Germline V gene sequence: CDR1 SGHTA, CDR2 FQGTGA. Trimming took 4 bases from V and 8 from J, leaving 14 bases between them. The full variable domain, with the rest looked up from reference TRBV7-3 and TRBJ1-2, is GAGVSQTPSNKVTEKGKYVELRCDPISGHTALYWYRQSLGQGPEFLIYFQGTGAADDSGLPNDRFFAVRPEGSVSTLKIQRTERGDSAVYLCASSYQAQEGYTFGSGTRLTVV.

This chain uses TRBV7-9 with TRBJ2-2, with 9 nucleotides matching TRBD1. CDR1 SEHNR and CDR2 FQNEAQ come from the germline V gene (reference sequence). The CDR3 runs 14 residues. V lost 8 bases and J lost 6; bases outside the gene matches: 7. The DNA of the CDR3 is TGTGCCAGCCTTCGGGGACAGGGTTCCGGGGAGCTGTTTTTT. Translated: CASLRGQGSGELFF.

The genes are TRBV6-1 and TRBJ1-2, with D perhaps matching TRBD1 (6 bases). Germline CDR1 is MNHNS and CDR2 is SASEGT. The CDR3 extends over 14 amino acids. V shed 5 bases and J shed 1 base, with 11 bases lying between them. This CDR3 is CASSLTGINYGYTF. CDR3 coding DNA: TGTGCCAGCAGTTTAACAGGGATTAACTATGGCTACACCTTC.

The gene calls are TRBV5-1 and TRBJ1-5; 7 bases are shared with TRBD1. J gave up 1 base and V 4 bases, and 8 bases lay outside the gene matches. CDR3 length: 16 residues. Germline loops: CDR1 SGHRS, CDR2 YFSETQ. The CDR3 nucleotides read TGCGCCAGCAGCGAAGGACGACAGGGAAGCAATCAGCCCCAGCATTTT. The encoded protein is CASSEGRQGSNQPQHF. The full variable domain, its missing parts supplied by reference TRBV5-1 and TRBJ1-5, is KAGVTQTPRYLIKTRGQQVTLSCSPISGHRSVSWYQQTPGQGLQFLFEYFSETQRNKGNFPGRFSGRQFSNSRSEMNVSTLELGDSALYLCASSEGRQGSNQPQHFGDGTRLSIL.

V is TRBV6-5 and J is TRBJ2-7; TRBD1 matches at 9 bases. CDR1 MNHEY and CDR2 SVGAGI come from the germline V gene. The CDR3 totals 15 residues. With 6 bases clipped from V and 1 base from J, the junction kept 7 bases outside the gene matches. This CDR3 reads CASSPRQGGSYEQYF. CDR3 nucleotide sequence: TGTGCCAGCAGCCCCCGACAGGGGGGATCCTACGAGCAGTACTTC.

This clone was counted only a few times. The V gene is TRBV19, the J gene TRBJ1-2; tentatively, D is TRBD1 (5 bases). The V gene's germline CDR1 is LNHDA and CDR2 SQIVND (reference sequence). V was trimmed by 3 bases and J by 8 bases, leaving 16 bases between them. This CDR3 spans 14 amino acids. The DNA for the CDR3 is TGTGCCAGTAGTATGAATGCGGGGGACCGGGGCTACACCTTC. Encoded protein: CASSMNAGDRGYTF. Filled out from reference TRBV19 and TRBJ1-2, the complete variable domain reads DGGITQSPKYLFRKEGQNVTLSCEQNLNHDAMYWYRQDPGQGLRLIYYSQIVNDFQKGDIAEGYSVSREKKESFPLTVTSAQKNPTAFYLCASSMNAGDRGYTFGSGTRLTVV.

Concerning this clone itself: A read error may account for a junction end that differs from germline. This rearrangement joins TRBV14 to TRBJ1-5, with D unresolved. This CDR3 spans 16 amino acids. CDR1 is SGHDN, CDR2 FVKESK, per germline. CDR3 loop: CASSKEVETVGQPQHF. The CDR3 nucleotides read TGTGCCAGCAGCAAAGAGGTGGAGACGGTCGGGCAGCCCCAGCATTTT.

This clone was observed a few times. The CDR3 bases are TGTGCCAGCAGCAAAGCGGTAGATACGCAGTATTTT. Its protein product is CASSKAVDTQYF. The V call is TRBV7-8, the J call TRBJ2-3, with a weak D call TRBD2 (5 bases). The germline gives CDR1 SGHVS, CDR2 FQNEAQ. V lost 5 bases and J lost 5, with 8 bases in between. There are 12 residues in the CDR3. The full variable domain, its missing parts supplied by reference TRBV7-8 and TRBJ2-3, is GAGVSQSPRYKVAKRGQDVALRCDPISGHVSLFWYQQALGQGPEFLTYFQNEAQLDKSGLPSDRFFAERPEGSVSTLKIQRTQQEDSAVYLCASSKAVDTQYFGPGTRLTVL.

The chain employs TRBV10-3 and TRBJ1-1; 11 bases line up with TRBD1. This CDR3 is built from 18 residues. The V gene's germline CDR1 is ENHRY and CDR2 SYGVKD. With 2 bases clipped from V and 4 bases from J, the junction kept 12 bases outside the gene matches. The CDR3 loop is CAISEPRGGTGGSTEAFF. In DNA, the CDR3 is TGTGCCATCAGTGAGCCTAGGGGAGGGACAGGGGGTAGCACTGAAGCTTTCTTT.

The J gene is TRBJ1-1, the V gene TRBV9; D is perhaps TRBD1 (5 bases). The length of the CDR3 is 15 residues. Looked up from germline, CDR1 is SGDLS and CDR2 is YYNGEE. V lost 4 bases, J lost 5 bases, and 18 bases lay in between. The DNA of the CDR3 is TGTGCCAGCAGCTCCAAGGGGTTAGCGGCGACTGAAGCTTTCTTT. Protein product: CASSSKGLAATEAFF.

The chain uses TRBV5-6 and TRBJ1-1; D uncertain. CDR1 SGHDT and CDR2 YYEEEE come from the germline V gene. The CDR3 sequence is 16 residues long. V gave up 0 bases and J gave up 3 bases, with 15 bases separating them. CDR3 bases: TGTGCCAGCAGCTTGGCCAACGGGGTCATGGACACTGAAGCTTTCTTT. It encodes CASSLANGVMDTEAFF. Combining the CDR3 with reference TRBV5-6 and TRBJ1-1 gives the whole variable domain DAGVTQSPTHLIKTRGQQVTLRCSPKSGHDTVSWYQQALGQGPQFIFQYYEEEERQRGNFPDRFSGHQFPNYSSELNVNALLLGDSALYLCASSLANGVMDTEAFFGQGTRLTVV.

The V gene is TRBV13, the J gene TRBJ2-1, with 7 bases fitting TRBD2. With V trimmed by 8 bases and J by 5 bases, 9 bases remained unmatched. This CDR3 spans 14 amino acids. Germline V gene data show CDR1 as PRHDT and CDR2 as FYEKMQ (reference sequence). This CDR3 reads CASQTASGNNEQFF. CDR3 DNA: TGTGCCAGCCAAACAGCTAGCGGAAACAATGAGCAGTTCTTC.

The chain is built from TRBV2 and TRBJ2-5; 8 nucleotides match TRBD2. This CDR3 spans 13 amino acids. CDR1 is SNHLY, CDR2 FYNNEI, per germline. V shed 6 bases, J shed 4 bases, and the junction held 4 bases outside the gene matches. CDR3 DNA: TGTGCCAGCAGGCGGGAGGCGGGAGAGACCCAGTACTTC. Translating it yields CASRREAGETQYF.

Written as DNA, the CDR3 is TGTGCCAGCAGCTCTGGACAGGGGGCCGGAGATACGCAGTATTTT. Translated: CASSSGQGAGDTQYF. V gene TRBV7-9 combines with J gene TRBJ2-3, with TRBD1 matching 11 bases. J was trimmed by 5 bases and V by 4 bases; bases with no gene match: 5. CDR3 length equals 15 residues. Germline assignment: CDR1 SEHNR and CDR2 FQNEAQ (reference sequence).

The chain recombines TRBV2 with TRBJ2-5; possibly TRBD1 for D (5 bases). V was pared by 6 bases and J by 3 bases, with 8 bases between. The germline gives CDR1 SNHLY, CDR2 FYNNEI. The CDR3 sequence is 12 residues long. CDR3 amino acids: CASRVGEETQYF. DNA for the CDR3: TGTGCCAGCAGAGTAGGGGAAGAGACCCAGTACTTC.

This clone has just a few counts. The junction shows a germline mismatch at one end, possibly a read error. The CDR3 loop reads CASSSGQAAKSYF. CDR3 DNA: TGTGCCAGCAGTTCCGGACAGGCGGCGAAATCGTACTTC. This sequence joins TRBV28 and TRBJ1-2, with 7 bases lining up with TRBD1. The CDR3 totals 13 residues. Germline loops: CDR1 MDHEN, CDR2 SYDVKM.

This rearrangement joins TRBV5-6 to TRBJ2-4; 8 bases agree with TRBD2. The CDR3 sequence is 14 residues long. The junction had 1 base not matched to a gene; V was cut back by 4 bases and J by 1 base. Germline CDR1 SGHDT, CDR2 YYEEEE. CDR3: CASSPGGAKNIQYF. The DNA of the CDR3 is TGTGCCAGCAGCCCGGGGGGGGCCAAAAACATTCAGTACTTC.

The chain couples TRBV19 to TRBJ2-7, with TRBD2 as a possible D gene (6 bases). The germline gives CDR1 LNHDA, CDR2 SQIVND (reference sequence). Trimming shortened V by 10 bases and J by 2 bases, and 15 bases separated the two germline ends. CDR3 length: 13 residues. The chain's CDR3 is CATTGTSTYEQYF. The DNA for the CDR3 is TGTGCCACCACCGGGACTTCGACCTACGAGCAGTACTTC.

Only a few counts were recorded for this clone. The chain combines TRBV5-1 with TRBJ2-1; 8 bases fit TRBD2. The CDR3 extends over 14 amino acids. V gave up 2 bases and J gave up 8 bases; unmatched junction bases: 6. Germline-derived CDR1 and CDR2 are SGHRS and YFSETQ. The DNA of the CDR3 is TGCGCCAGCAGCTTTCCGGGGGGGCTCGATGAGCAGTTCTTC. Translation gives CASSFPGGLDEQFF.

In DNA form, the CDR3 reads TGTGCCAGTTCGTGGCAGGCCGACACCATATATTTT. This translates into CASSWQADTIYF. J is TRBJ1-3 and V is TRBV19; unclear D gene. The CDR3 covers 12 residues. CDR1 is LNHDA and CDR2 is SQIVND in the germline V gene (reference sequence). Trimming removed 8 bases at V and 8 bases at J, with 13 bases between.

This chain connects TRBV6-5 to TRBJ1-3; D not resolved. Per germline, CDR1 MNHEY and CDR2 SVGAGI. V was trimmed by 8 bases and J by 2 bases, leaving 7 bases between them. This CDR3 region has 12 residues. The CDR3: CASGNTGNTIYF. The CDR3 DNA reads as TGTGCCAGCGGCAACACTGGAAACACCATATATTTT.

Notes on this clone: Other DNA sequences from this sample encode an identical CDR3 as well. V is TRBV9 and J is TRBJ1-1; possible D gene TRBD1, 5 bases. The germline gives CDR1 SGDLS, CDR2 YYNGEE. The V gene lost 0 bases and the J gene lost 1 base, with 7 bases spanning the gap. The CDR3 runs to 14 residues. CDR3 residues: CASSVGQGNTEAFF. DNA for the CDR3: TGTGCCAGCAGCGTAGGGCAGGGGAACACTGAAGCTTTCTTT.